These T cell receptor beta chains were read from a single sample in a study of breast tumors, draining lymph nodes, adjacent tissues. MiXCR, run by TCRdb on the multiplex PCR reads, gives a single entry per CDR3 protein. Counted here are around 110,000 distinct CDR3 sequences, approximately 28% occurring once; the ten biggest clones make up 5.5% to 6%. The sequenced sample was axillary lymph node tissue. These receptors were obtained from a female donor with breast cancer. Some clones in this sample may be carry-over from other donors' samples. CDR3s include the opening cysteine and the closing phenylalanine or tryptophan. The D gene is left open where the match is weak.

j_call	v_call	d_call	cdr3_aa
TRBJ2-7	TRBV4-1	TRBD2	CASSQDGLAGVYEQYF
TRBJ2-4	TRBV7-7	.	CASGQTGEGVYIQYF
TRBJ2-3	TRBV3-1	.	CASSPPGTDTQYF
TRBJ2-5	TRBV2	TRBD2	CASSWTSGRARWETQYF
TRBJ1-2	TRBV7-2	.	CASSLDYNNYGHTF
TRBJ1-1	TRBV11-2	.	CASSATGTKGNTEAFF
TRBJ1-1	TRBV7-7	.	CASSNRLNTEAFF
TRBJ1-2	TRBV20-1	.	CSARDGQSYGYTF
TRBJ2-3	TRBV7-3	TRBD1	CASSWTGSVGDTQYF
TRBJ2-2	TRBV5-1	TRBD2	CASSTSGGSAGELFF
TRBJ2-7	TRBV7-9	TRBD1	CASSRAGGNGYEQYF
TRBJ1-1	TRBV5-6	TRBD1	CASSPQGVNTEAFF
TRBJ2-3	TRBV5-1	.	CASSLGVSSVDTQYF
TRBJ2-3	TRBV5-1	.	CASTDTDTQYF
TRBJ1-2	TRBV29-1	.	CSVEESPEGNYGYTF
TRBJ2-4	TRBV3-1	.	CASSQTGEVAKNIQYF
TRBJ1-2	TRBV27	TRBD1	CASSLGQGAYGYTF
TRBJ2-5	TRBV6-2/TRBV6-3	.	CASSRILETQYF
TRBJ1-2	TRBV5-1	TRBD1	CASSLTVGHRGNYGYTF
TRBJ2-2	TRBV9	.	CASSAAGSGTGELFF
TRBJ2-3	TRBV5-1	TRBD1	CASSLGDRVTDTQYF
TRBJ1-6	TRBV20-1	TRBD1	CSATQLGQGGANSPLHF
TRBJ2-7	TRBV5-1	.	CASSLAAGVNEQYF
TRBJ2-3	TRBV7-7	.	CASSLEGHSTDTQYF
TRBJ1-6	TRBV6-6	.	CASSSSMALGEDSPLHF
TRBJ2-3	TRBV19	.	CASSPSTGIDTQYF
TRBJ2-2	TRBV2	TRBD2	CASRRGTSYTGELFF
TRBJ1-3	TRBV29-1	.	CSGQVNSGNTIYF
TRBJ1-5	TRBV29-1	.	CSVEAQGQNQPQHF
TRBJ2-1	TRBV3-1	TRBD2	CASSHWTSETYNEQFF
TRBJ1-1	TRBV7-2	.	CASSPRFDTEAFF
TRBJ2-7	TRBV12-1	.	CASSSPRTGVYEQYF
TRBJ1-5	TRBV5-1	.	CASSLGTAINQPQHF
TRBJ2-2	TRBV19	TRBD2	CASGMPPAGGSSNTGELFF
TRBJ2-1	TRBV4-1	.	CASSQDRAGYGNEQFF
TRBJ2-1	TRBV19	TRBD2	CASSIRQLAGGPMEQFF
TRBJ1-1	TRBV19	.	CASSPGPNTEAFF
TRBJ1-3	TRBV27	TRBD1	CASSRTGSSGNTIYF
TRBJ1-1	TRBV6-5	.	CATRNGNTEAFF
TRBJ2-4	TRBV7-9	TRBD1	CASSSTGILAKNIQYF
TRBJ1-1	TRBV30	.	CAWSSRSQKTEAFF
TRBJ1-3	TRBV12-3/TRBV12-4	.	CASSQGPGNTIYF
TRBJ1-2	TRBV9	TRBD1	CASSPTGAHSSANYGYTF
TRBJ1-5	TRBV27	.	CASSLFGHSNQPQHF
TRBJ2-3	TRBV19	.	CASSTRGAYTDTQYF
TRBJ1-2	TRBV5-1	.	CASSLGHPAYGYTF
TRBJ2-3	TRBV28	TRBD1	CASNVPGQGTDTQYF
TRBJ2-4	TRBV15	TRBD1	CATSREMAAGGRAKNIQYF
TRBJ2-7	TRBV12-3/TRBV12-4	TRBD2	CASSLPAGGEQYF
TRBJ2-7	TRBV6-6	TRBD1	CASNGQGPAYEQYF
TRBJ1-2	TRBV5-8	.	CASSLGSQDFYGYTF
TRBJ1-4	TRBV7-9	.	CASSPSGTPNLNEKLFF
TRBJ2-1	TRBV6-5	.	CASSYSVDLEGGLSSYNEQFF
TRBJ2-2	TRBV27	.	CASSSQRPARPGELFF
TRBJ2-2	TRBV10-3	.	CAISEAGWGTGELFF